The rows below give T cell receptor beta chains drawn from one sample of a study of blood T cell repertoires in COVID-19. This table comes from immunoSEQ multiplex PCR, and its TCRdb copy is limited to in-frame clones, with some not included. The sample holds some 700,000 clones, approximately 90% seen once. The specimen sequenced was peripheral blood. These receptor sequences come from a woman between 18 and 29 years old with acute or convalescent COVID-19. Both conserved end residues are part of each CDR3. D genes are given only for firm matches. Clone size, where shown, is once, few, many, or a class for clones that have expanded.

clone_size | d_call | j_call | v_call | cdr3_nt | cdr3_aa
once | TRBD2 | TRBJ2-1 | TRBV7-8 | TGTGCCAGCAACCCGCGGGGGGGCCAGGGGAATGAGCAGTTCTTC | CASNPRGGQGNEQFF
NA | TRBD1 | TRBJ1-2 | TRBV4-3 | TGCGCCAGCAGCCAAGAGGGGACAGGCAATGGCTACACCTTC | CASSQEGTGNGYTF
NA | TRBD2 | TRBJ2-7 | TRBV6-5 | TGTGCCAGCAGTCGGACTAGTACTTCCTACGAGCAGTACTTC | CASSRTSTSYEQYF
NA | NA | TRBJ1-3 | TRBV2 | TGTGCCAGCAGTCGGGACATATCTGGAAACACCATATATTTT | CASSRDISGNTIYF
NA | TRBD1 | TRBJ2-7 | TRBV5-1 | TGCGCCAGCAGCCCCCGGGACAGGGGGCGAAGCGAGCAGTACTTC | CASSPRDRGRSEQYF
NA | NA | TRBJ1-1 | TRBV28 | TGTGCCAGCAGTTTTTCCGGCAGGTGGGCTTTCTTT | CASSFSGRWAFF
NA | NA | TRBJ1-4 | TRBV30 | TGTGCCTTAACTAGACTAACCCCAGCGGCTAATGAAAAACTGTTTTTT | CALTRLTPAANEKLFF
few | NA | TRBJ2-6 | TRBV18 | TGTGCCAGCTCACTAGGACATACCTCTGGGGCCAACGTCCTGACTTTC | CASSLGHTSGANVLTF
NA | NA | TRBJ1-3 | TRBV5-5 | TGTGCCAGCAGCTCCGCGGATAACACCATATATTTT | CASSSADNTIYF
NA | NA | TRBJ1-2 | TRBV4-2 | TGTGCCAGCAGCCAAACGGACATAAACTATGGCTACACCTTC | CASSQTDINYGYTF
NA | NA | TRBJ2-1 | TRBV3-1/TRBV3-2 | TGTGCCAGCAGCCAAGAGGGGGCTCGGCGGGGGTTTCCCTTCTACAATGAGCAGTTCTTC | CASSQEGARRGFPFYNEQFF
NA | NA | TRBJ2-2 | TRBV7-2 | TGTGCCAGCAGCTTGGGGCCAGCCGGGGAGCTGTTTTTT | CASSLGPAGELFF
NA | TRBD1 | TRBJ1-2 | TRBV27 | TGTGCCAGCAGTTTTATCGGGACAGGGGTTGGGTATGGCTACACCTTC | CASSFIGTGVGYGYTF
NA | NA | TRBJ1-1 | TRBV4-1 | TGCGCCAGCAGCCAAGATGGGGGGGGGAGGAACACTGAAGCTTTCTTT | CASSQDGGGRNTEAFF
NA | TRBD2 | TRBJ2-5 | TRBV12-5 | TGTGCTAGTGGTCGGGGGGGATACGGGGAGACCCAGTACTTC | CASGRGGYGETQYF
NA | NA | TRBJ1-2 | TRBV24-1 | TGTGCCACCAGTGATTGGGGCAGGGGTGGTGGCTACACCTTC | CATSDWGRGGGYTF
few | NA | TRBJ1-5 | TRBV4-1 | TGCGCCAGCAGCCAAGATAATGGGTATGATGGGGCTCAGCCCCAGCATTTT | CASSQDNGYDGAQPQHF